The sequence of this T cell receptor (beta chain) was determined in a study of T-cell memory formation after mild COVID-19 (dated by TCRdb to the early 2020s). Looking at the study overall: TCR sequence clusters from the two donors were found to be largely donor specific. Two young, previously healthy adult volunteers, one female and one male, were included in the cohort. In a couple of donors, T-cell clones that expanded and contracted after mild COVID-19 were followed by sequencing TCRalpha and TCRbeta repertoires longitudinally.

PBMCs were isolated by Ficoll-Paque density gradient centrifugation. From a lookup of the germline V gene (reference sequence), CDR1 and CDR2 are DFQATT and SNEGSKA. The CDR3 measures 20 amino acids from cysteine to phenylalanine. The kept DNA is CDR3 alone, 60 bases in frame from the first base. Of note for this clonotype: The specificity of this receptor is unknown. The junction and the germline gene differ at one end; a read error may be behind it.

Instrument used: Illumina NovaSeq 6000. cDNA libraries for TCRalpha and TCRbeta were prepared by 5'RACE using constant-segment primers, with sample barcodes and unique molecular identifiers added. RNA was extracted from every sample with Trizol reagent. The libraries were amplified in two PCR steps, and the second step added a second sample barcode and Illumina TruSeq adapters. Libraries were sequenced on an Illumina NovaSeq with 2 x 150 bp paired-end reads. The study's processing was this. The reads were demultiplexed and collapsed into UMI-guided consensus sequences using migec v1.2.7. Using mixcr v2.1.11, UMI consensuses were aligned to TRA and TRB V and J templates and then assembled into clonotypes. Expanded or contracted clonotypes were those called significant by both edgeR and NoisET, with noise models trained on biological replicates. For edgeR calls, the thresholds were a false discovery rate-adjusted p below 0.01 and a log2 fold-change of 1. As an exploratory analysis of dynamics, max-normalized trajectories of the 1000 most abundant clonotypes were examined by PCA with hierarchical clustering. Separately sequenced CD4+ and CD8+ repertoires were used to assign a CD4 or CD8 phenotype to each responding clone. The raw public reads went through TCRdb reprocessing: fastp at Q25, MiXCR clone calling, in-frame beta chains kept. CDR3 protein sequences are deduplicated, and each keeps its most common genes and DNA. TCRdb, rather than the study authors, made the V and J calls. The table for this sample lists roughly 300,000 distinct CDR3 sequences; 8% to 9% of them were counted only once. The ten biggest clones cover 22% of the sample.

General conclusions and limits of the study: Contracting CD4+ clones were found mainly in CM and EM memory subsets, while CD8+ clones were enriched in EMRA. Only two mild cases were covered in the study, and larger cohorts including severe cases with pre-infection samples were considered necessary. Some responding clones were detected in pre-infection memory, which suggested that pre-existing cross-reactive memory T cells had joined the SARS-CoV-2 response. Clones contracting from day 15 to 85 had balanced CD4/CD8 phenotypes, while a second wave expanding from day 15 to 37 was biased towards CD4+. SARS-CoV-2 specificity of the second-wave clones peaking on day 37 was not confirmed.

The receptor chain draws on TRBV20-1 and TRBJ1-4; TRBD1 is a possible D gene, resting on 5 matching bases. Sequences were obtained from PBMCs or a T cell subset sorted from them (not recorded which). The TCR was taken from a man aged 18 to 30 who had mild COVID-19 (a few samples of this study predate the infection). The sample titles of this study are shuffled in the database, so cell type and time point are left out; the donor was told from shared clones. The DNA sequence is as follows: TGCAGTGGTAGAGATTCACTACGGGGGACTATGGCGGCGGCTAATGAAAAACTGTTTTTT. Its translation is CSGRDSLRGTMAAANEKLFF.